Listed below are T cell receptor beta chains from one sample, sequenced in a study of T cells in Graves' hyperthyroidism and ophthalmopathy. MiXCR, run by TCRdb on the multiplex PCR reads, gives a single entry per CDR3 protein. The sample lists around 600,000 distinct CDR3 sequences, 13% to 15% seen once, with 6.5% to 9% in the top ten. Material: blood. The receptors were gathered from a woman aged 18-30 years with Graves' ophthalmopathy. CDR3s include the opening cysteine and the closing phenylalanine or tryptophan. D genes are given only for firm matches. A clone size is listed for some rows: how often the clone was seen (once, few, many), or a class if it is expanded.

D | size | J | V | CDR3 | DNA
- | many | TRBJ2-3 | TRBV3-1 | CASSQAGGTDTQYF | TGTGCCAGCAGCCAAGCAGGGGGCACAGATACGCAGTATTTT
TRBD2 | - | TRBJ2-2 | TRBV4-1 | CASSQVGLAYTGELFF | TGCGCCAGCAGCCAGGTGGGACTAGCGTACACCGGGGAGCTGTTTTTT
- | many | TRBJ2-1 | TRBV12-3/TRBV12-4 | CASSLAVWNEQFF | TGTGCCAGCAGTTTAGCCGTATGGAATGAGCAGTTCTTC
TRBD2 | - | TRBJ2-3 | TRBV10-3 | CAIRSLAGGWSGTQYF | TGTGCCATCAGGTCGCTAGCGGGAGGGTGGTCAGGAACGCAGTATTTT
- | - | TRBJ2-4 | TRBV4-1 | CASSQRSGSLAKNIQYF | TGCGCCAGCAGCCAAAGATCTGGATCCTTAGCCAAAAACATTCAGTACTTC
TRBD1 | many | TRBJ1-2 | TRBV28 | CASSLTTPSGTAHGYTF | TGTGCCAGCAGTTTAACAACTCCCTCCGGGACAGCCCATGGCTACACCTTC
TRBD2 | many | TRBJ2-2 | TRBV20-1 | CSAYGLAGVSGELFF | TGCAGTGCTTATGGACTAGCGGGAGTTTCCGGGGAGCTGTTTTTT
- | - | TRBJ2-1 | TRBV9 | CASSPGRSTYNEQFF | TGTGCCAGCAGCCCTGGGAGGAGCACCTACAATGAGCAGTTCTTC
TRBD2 | - | TRBJ2-2 | TRBV9 | CASSGRGGYTGELFF | TGTGCCAGCAGCGGAAGGGGAGGGTACACCGGGGAGCTGTTTTTT
TRBD2 | many | TRBJ2-5 | TRBV6-2/TRBV6-3 | CASVREGTQETQYF | TGTGCCAGTGTAAGGGAGGGGACTCAAGAGACCCAGTACTTC
- | - | TRBJ2-6 | TRBV29-1 | CSVDTSGANVLTF | TGCAGCGTTGATACTTCTGGGGCCAACGTCCTGACTTTC
- | many | TRBJ1-1 | TRBV3-1 | CASSPQGPGTEAFF | TGTGCCAGCAGCCCCCAGGGCCCGGGGACTGAAGCTTTCTTT
- | many | TRBJ1-5 | TRBV6-1 | CASGRGGIRNQPQHF | TGTGCCAGCGGGAGGGGCGGGATTCGCAATCAGCCCCAGCATTTT
- | few | TRBJ1-4 | TRBV20-1 | CSARDEAWGPTNEKLFF | TGCAGTGCTAGAGATGAGGCTTGGGGGCCGACTAATGAAAAACTGTTTTTT
- | - | TRBJ1-5 | TRBV30 | CAWSLDLGGNQPQHF | TGTGCCTGGAGTCTAGACTTGGGGGGCAATCAGCCCCAGCATTTT
- | few | TRBJ2-2 | TRBV3-1 | CASVRGGKELFF | TGTGCCAGCGTTAGGGGGGGAAAAGAGCTGTTTTTT
TRBD1 | many | TRBJ2-1 | TRBV27 | CASSLFGQGFGGGRYEQFF | TGTGCCAGCAGTTTGTTCGGACAGGGGTTTGGGGGAGGGCGGTATGAGCAGTTCTTC
- | - | TRBJ1-5 | TRBV20-1 | CSARPRARDQPQHF | TGCAGTGCTAGACCCCGGGCACGGGATCAGCCCCAGCATTTT
- | - | TRBJ2-5 | TRBV6-2/TRBV6-3 | CASRALRTQYF | TGTGCCAGCAGGGCACTACGGACCCAGTACTTC
- | many | TRBJ2-7 | TRBV2 | CASGDTNTTTYEQYF | TGTGCCAGCGGGGACACGAATACGACCACCTACGAGCAGTACTTC
TRBD1 | many | TRBJ2-5 | TRBV2 | CASRRDRQETQYF | TGTGCCAGCAGAAGGGACAGACAAGAGACCCAGTACTTC
- | - | TRBJ2-7 | TRBV6-5 | CASSYSSERSYEQYF | TGTGCCAGCAGTTACTCGAGCGAGAGGTCCTACGAGCAGTACTTC
- | few | TRBJ1-1 | TRBV5-4 | CASSLSRSFATEAFF | TGTGCCAGCAGCTTGTCGAGATCTTTTGCCACTGAAGCTTTCTTT
- | - | TRBJ2-3 | TRBV29-1 | CSVVRTSTDTQYF | TGCAGCGTTGTGAGGACGAGCACAGATACGCAGTATTTT
TRBD2 | many | TRBJ2-1 | TRBV27 | CASSARGQGGLAGYNEQFF | TGTGCCAGCAGTGCACGGGGACAGGGGGGACTAGCGGGATACAATGAGCAGTTCTTC
TRBD1 | many | TRBJ1-2 | TRBV2 | CASSAGQGPYYGYTF | TGTGCCAGCAGTGCGGGACAGGGCCCTTACTATGGCTACACCTTC
- | - | TRBJ1-3 | TRBV12-3/TRBV12-4 | CASSSPGNTIYF | TGTGCCAGCAGCTCCCCGGGAAACACCATATATTTT